This T cell receptor (beta chain) derives from a study of metastatic and nonmetastatic thyroid tumors. Study-level background: The authors compared repertoires across blood and tumor or nodule tissue from malignant and benign thyroid patients.

On this clone: Its antigen is still unknown.

V dropped 0 bases and J dropped 1; count of bases not matched to a gene: 1. From germline, CDR1 is SGDLS and CDR2 YYNGEE. The CDR3 contains 15 residues. Whole-study findings and limits: Relative to benign nodules, malignant thyroid tumors were reportedly characterized by significantly elevated TCR beta diversity in blood and tumor.

Original methodology: To classify distant metastasis in papillary thyroid cancer, a model was built from CDR3 differences across clinicopathological groups. TCRdb reanalyzed the PCR reads with MiXCR. Clone size and V and J calls follow TCRdb, not the original study. The repertoire consists of roughly 14,000 clones, with roughly a quarter occurring once and the leading ten covering more than 7%. All patients reached thyroid surgery having received no treatment beforehand. This receptor was identified in a female donor with papillary thyroid cancer or a benign thyroid nodule (not recorded which). Some clones in this sample may be carry-over from other donors' samples. The rearrangement joins TRBV9 to TRBJ2-3, with 8 bases fitting TRBD1. Sequenced material: blood. The CDR3 protein is CASSVETGGTDTQYF. The CDR3 DNA follows: TGTGCCAGCAGCGTAGAGACAGGGGGCACAGATACGCAGTATTTT.